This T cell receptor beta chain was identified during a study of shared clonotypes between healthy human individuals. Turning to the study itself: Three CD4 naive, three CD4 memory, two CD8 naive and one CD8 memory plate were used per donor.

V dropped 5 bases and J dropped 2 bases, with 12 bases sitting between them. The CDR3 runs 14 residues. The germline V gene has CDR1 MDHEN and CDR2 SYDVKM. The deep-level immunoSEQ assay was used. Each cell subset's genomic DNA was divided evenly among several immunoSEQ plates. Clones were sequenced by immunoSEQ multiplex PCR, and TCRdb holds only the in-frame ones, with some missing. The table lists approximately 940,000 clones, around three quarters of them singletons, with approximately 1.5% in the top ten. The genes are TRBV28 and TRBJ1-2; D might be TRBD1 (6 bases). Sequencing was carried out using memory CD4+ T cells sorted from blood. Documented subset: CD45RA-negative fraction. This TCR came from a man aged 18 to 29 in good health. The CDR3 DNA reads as TGTGCCAGCAGTAGGCGACAGGTGAACTATGGCTACACCTTC. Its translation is CASSRRQVNYGYTF.